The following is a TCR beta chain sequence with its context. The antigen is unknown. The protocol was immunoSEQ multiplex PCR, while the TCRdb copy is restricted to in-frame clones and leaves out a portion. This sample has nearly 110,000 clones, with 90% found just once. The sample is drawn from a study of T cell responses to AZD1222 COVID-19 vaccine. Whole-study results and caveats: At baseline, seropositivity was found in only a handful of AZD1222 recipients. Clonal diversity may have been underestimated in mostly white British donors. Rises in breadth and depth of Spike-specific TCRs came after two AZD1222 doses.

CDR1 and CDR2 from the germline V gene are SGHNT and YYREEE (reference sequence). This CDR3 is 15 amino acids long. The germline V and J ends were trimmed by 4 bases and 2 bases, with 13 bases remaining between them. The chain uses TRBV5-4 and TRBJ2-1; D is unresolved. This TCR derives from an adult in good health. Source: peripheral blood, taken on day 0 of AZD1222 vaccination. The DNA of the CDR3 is TGTGCCAGCAGCCTCCCCGGCGTAGCCTACAATGAGCAGTTCTTC. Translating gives CASSLPGVAYNEQFF.